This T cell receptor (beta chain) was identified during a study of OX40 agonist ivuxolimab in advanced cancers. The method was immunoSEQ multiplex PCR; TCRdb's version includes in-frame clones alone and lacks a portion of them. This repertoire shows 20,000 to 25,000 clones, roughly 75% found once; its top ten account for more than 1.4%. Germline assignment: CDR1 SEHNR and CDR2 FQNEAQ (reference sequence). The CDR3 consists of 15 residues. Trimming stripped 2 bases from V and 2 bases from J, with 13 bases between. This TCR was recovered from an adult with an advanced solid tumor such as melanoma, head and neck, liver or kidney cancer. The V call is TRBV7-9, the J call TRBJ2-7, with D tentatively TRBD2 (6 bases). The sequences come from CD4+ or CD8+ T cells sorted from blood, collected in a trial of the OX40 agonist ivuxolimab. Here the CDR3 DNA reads TGTGCCAGCAGCTTATTGGGACTCCAAGCCTACGAGCAGTACTTC. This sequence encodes CASSLLGLQAYEQYF.